Presented here are 32 T cell receptor beta chains from one specimen sequenced in a study of T cells after yellow fever vaccination. TCRdb reprocessed the 5' RACE reads with MiXCR, giving one entry per CDR3 protein. The sample lists 200,000 to 250,000 distinct CDR3 sequences, around 3.1% seen once, with approximately 3.5% in the top ten. The sample here was CD4+ T cells sorted from PBMCs, taken 10 days after the yellow fever booster vaccination. Every receptor here comes from a man aged 18 to 30 who received the YFV17D yellow fever vaccine.

The chain joins TRBV29-1 to TRBJ2-7, with D perhaps being TRBD1 or TRBD2 (5 bases each). The length of the CDR3 is 12 residues. V shed 7 bases and J shed 3 bases, with 13 bases lying between them. Germline V gene sequence: CDR1 SQVTM, CDR2 ANQGSEA. CDR3 nucleotide sequence: TGCAGCGGAGGGGCAGAGTACTACGAGCAGTACTTC. Protein product: CSGGAEYYEQYF.

This clonotype was detected only a few times. The CDR3 loop reads CASSPGQANYGYTF. DNA of the CDR3: TGTGCCAGCAGCCCAGGACAGGCGAACTATGGCTACACCTTC. The rearrangement uses TRBV6-1 and TRBJ1-2, with 7 nucleotides matching TRBD1. CDR1 and CDR2 (germline): MNHNS, SASEGT. This CDR3 is 14 amino acids long. The junction had 6 bases not matched to a gene; V was cut back by 6 bases and J by 2 bases.

This clonotype was counted ten times or more. The chain recombines TRBV18 with TRBJ2-7; weak D call: TRBD1 (6 bases). CDR1 KGHSH and CDR2 LQKENI come from the germline V gene. CDR3 length: 15 amino acids. Between the trimmed V and J ends, which lost 2 bases and 0 bases, there was a span of 11 bases. The CDR3 DNA follows: TGTGCCAGCTCACCATTGACAGGACCCTCCTACGAGCAGTACTTC. Residues: CASSPLTGPSYEQYF.

In its sample, this clonotype was seen many times. This chain connects TRBV7-2 to TRBJ2-7; no definite D call. The CDR3 has 13 residues. V shed 6 bases and J shed 7 bases, with 16 bases lying between them. The germline V gene has CDR1 SGHTA and CDR2 FQGNSA. The CDR3 DNA reads TGTGCCAGCAGTCACTCCCGGGTCGGAGAGCAGTACTTC. It translates to CASSHSRVGEQYF. Full variable domain (remainder filled in from reference TRBV7-2 and TRBJ2-7): GAGVSQSPSNKVTEKGKDVELRCDPISGHTALYWYRQSLGQGLEFLIYFQGNSAPDKSGLPSDRFSAERTGGSVSTLTIQRTQQEDSAVYLCASSHSRVGEQYFGPGTRLTVT.

Regarding this clonotype: A much larger clone differs by one base, so this may be a read error. The chain joins TRBV20-1 to TRBJ1-2, with D possibly matching TRBD1 (5 bases). Germline V lookup: CDR1 DFQATT, CDR2 SNEGSKA (reference sequence). The CDR3 has 11 residues. CDR3 DNA sequence: TGCAGTGCCAGCCGGGGCTATGGCGACACCTTC. Translation: CSASRGYGDTF.

This chain joins TRBV18 and TRBJ1-5, with 9 bases aligning to TRBD1. The CDR3 extends over 15 amino acids. Losses at the gene ends were 6 bases for V and 4 bases for J; bases not matched to a gene: 7. CDR1 is KGHSH, CDR2 LQKENI, per germline. For the CDR3, the DNA is TGTGCCAGCTCCGCCGGGACAGGGTGGAATCAGCCCCAGCATTTT. This sequence encodes CASSAGTGWNQPQHF. The full variable domain, rest sourced from reference TRBV18 and TRBJ1-5, is NAGVMQNPRHLVRRRGQEARLRCSPMKGHSHVYWYRQLPEEGLKFMVYLQKENIIDESGMPKERFSAEFPKEGPSILRIQQVVRGDSAAYFCASSAGTGWNQPQHFGDGTRLSIL.

In this sample, this clonotype turned up many times. V gene TRBV7-2 combines with J gene TRBJ2-3, with TRBD2 identical over 8 bases. With V trimmed by 5 bases and J by 4 bases, 8 bases remained unmatched. The CDR3 runs 15 residues. In germline, CDR1 is SGHTA, CDR2 FQGNSA. CDR3 region: CASSRRTGGADTQYF. CDR3 nucleotides: TGTGCCAGCAGCCGAAGGACGGGGGGGGCAGATACGCAGTATTTT.

This clonotype was seen at least ten times. V gene TRBV4-3 combines with J gene TRBJ2-4, with 9 bases lining up with TRBD2. Looked up from germline, CDR1 is LGHNA and CDR2 is YSLEER. Trimming at V came to 1 base and at J to 6 bases, leaving 4 bases not matched to a gene. The CDR3 has 15 amino acids. The CDR3 DNA reads as TGCGCCAGCAGCCAAGTCAGCGGGGGGACAAACATTCAGTACTTC. Translation: CASSQVSGGTNIQYF.

V usage is TRBV20-1 and J usage is TRBJ1-5; D unclear. CDR1 is DFQATT, CDR2 SNEGSKA, per germline (reference sequence). This CDR3 is 14 amino acids long. V lost 0 bases to trimming and J lost 3 bases, with 9 bases between them. CDR3 sequence (DNA): TGCAGTGCTAGAGACTGGAGTCCCAATCAGCCCCAGCATTTT. It is translated as CSARDWSPNQPQHF.

This clonotype was seen more than once but under ten times. CDR3 bases: TGTGCCAGCAGCATCAGCGGTTCGCCTAGCGGGGAGACCCAGTACTTC. It is translated as CASSISGSPSGETQYF. The V and J genes are TRBV9 and TRBJ2-5; TRBD2 agrees at 8 bases. The CDR3 length is 16 residues. The junction had 13 bases not matched to a gene; V was cut back by 4 bases and J by 5 bases. Germline V gene lookup returns CDR1 SGDLS and CDR2 YYNGEE.

The table lists this clonotype with many counts. The chain recombines TRBV5-1 with TRBJ2-5; 15 nucleotides agree with TRBD2. The germline V gene encodes CDR1 SGHRS and CDR2 YFSETQ. The CDR3 sequence is 16 residues long. Trimming cost V 4 bases and J 5 bases; bases outside gene matches: 6. The CDR3: CASSPGLAGGEETQYF. In DNA form, the CDR3 reads TGCGCCAGCAGCCCGGGACTAGCGGGGGGCGAGGAGACCCAGTACTTC.

This clonotype showed up just a few times. The V and J genes are TRBV5-1 and TRBJ2-3, with D unclear. The CDR3 contains 17 residues. Germline lookup yields CDR1 SGHRS and CDR2 YFSETQ. V lost 0 bases and J 1 base, leaving 15 bases between the germline ends. DNA of the CDR3: TGCGCCAGCAGCTTGGGCCCCGTCCGGCGTGGCACAGATACGCAGTATTTT. This gives the protein CASSLGPVRRGTDTQYF.

This clonotype was recorded at least ten times. The CDR3 region is CSASPGIRGEQFF. Here the CDR3 DNA reads TGCAGTGCTAGTCCCGGGATCAGGGGTGAGCAGTTCTTC. V usage is TRBV20-1 and J usage is TRBJ2-1, with D possibly being TRBD1 (6 bases). There are 13 residues in the CDR3. CDR1 is DFQATT and CDR2 is SNEGSKA in the germline V gene (reference sequence). The V gene lost 3 bases and the J gene lost 9 bases, with 15 bases spanning the gap.

This clonotype was counted a few times. This chain uses TRBV10-3 with TRBJ2-1, with D tentatively TRBD2 (6 bases). CDR1 and CDR2 from the germline V gene are ENHRY and SYGVKD. The CDR3 length is 15 residues. Trimming cost V 6 bases and J 6 bases, with 18 bases left between them. In DNA form, the CDR3 reads TGTGCCATCAGCCCCTTTGGCGGGGTCGGCAATGAGCAGTTCTTC. It translates to CAISPFGGVGNEQFF.

This clonotype occurred many times. V and J are TRBV5-1 and TRBJ1-3; D is uncertain. Germline loops: CDR1 SGHRS, CDR2 YFSETQ. The CDR3 is made up of 13 amino acids. V lost 1 base, J lost 2 bases, and 4 bases lay in between. CDR3 region: CASSLYPGNTIYF. CDR3 DNA: TGCGCCAGCAGCTTGTACCCTGGAAACACCATATATTTT.

The table lists this clonotype with many counts. The chain links TRBV7-9 to TRBJ2-5; TRBD1 or TRBD2 may be the D gene (6 bases each). CDR1 and CDR2 from the germline V gene are SEHNR and FQNEAQ (reference sequence). V gave up 0 bases and J gave up 4 bases, with 21 bases separating them. The CDR3 covers 18 residues. CDR3: CASSLAAGSWGLGETQYF. The CDR3 nucleotides read TGTGCCAGCAGCTTAGCCGCGGGGAGTTGGGGGCTCGGAGAGACCCAGTACTTC.

The chain uses TRBV7-2 and TRBJ1-2, with D possibly being TRBD1 (6 bases). Between the trimmed V and J ends, which lost 6 bases and 4 bases, there was a span of 6 bases. This CDR3 has 11 residues. CDR1 is SGHTA, CDR2 FQGNSA, per germline. CDR3 loop: CASRGAYGYTF. DNA for the CDR3: TGTGCCAGCAGGGGGGCCTATGGCTACACCTTC.

This clonotype was observed at least ten times. The chain carries TRBV20-1 and TRBJ2-1; 12 bases are shared with TRBD2. Trimming removed 6 bases from V and 8 bases from J; junction bases left unmatched: 14. The CDR3 sequence is 16 residues long. The germline gives CDR1 DFQATT, CDR2 SNEGSKA (reference sequence). CDR3 bases: TGCAGTGCCCCTGGGGCTAGCGGGGGGGTAATCGATGAGCAGTTCTTC. As protein: CSAPGASGGVIDEQFF.

The chain carries TRBV18 and TRBJ2-5, with D possibly called TRBD1 or TRBD2 (5 bases each). This CDR3 is 14 amino acids long. CDR1 is KGHSH, CDR2 LQKENI, per germline. V lost 3 bases to trimming and J lost 4 bases, with 12 bases between them. The CDR3 here is CASSPFSGLETQYF. As DNA, the CDR3 is TGTGCCAGCTCACCGTTTTCGGGGCTAGAGACCCAGTACTTC.

This clonotype was counted between two and nine times. V usage is TRBV7-2 and J usage is TRBJ2-1; 12 nucleotides line up with TRBD2. Germline V gene sequence: CDR1 SGHTA, CDR2 FQGNSA. Trimming at V came to 5 bases and at J to 2 bases, leaving 13 bases not matched to a gene. CDR3 length: 19 residues. CDR3 sequence (DNA): TGTGCCAGCAGCCCCCGTGGGGGGGGACTAGCGGGCACCTACAATGAGCAGTTCTTC. Translated, it gives CASSPRGGGLAGTYNEQFF.

This clonotype was counted a few times. This chain links TRBV20-1 with TRBJ2-1, with D uncertain. V gave up 6 bases and J gave up 5 bases, with 17 bases separating them. The length of the CDR3 is 14 residues. In germline, CDR1 is DFQATT, CDR2 SNEGSKA (reference sequence). The CDR3 loop reads CSAASGPPHNEQFF. In nucleotides, the CDR3 is TGCAGTGCCGCCTCCGGGCCGCCGCACAATGAGCAGTTCTTC.

This clonotype has ten or more counts. V and J are TRBV24-1 and TRBJ2-3, with TRBD1 matching over 7 bases. CDR3 length equals 11 residues. J gave up 4 bases and V 11 bases, and 2 bases lay outside the gene matches. Germline V gene lookup returns CDR1 KGHDR and CDR2 SFDVKD. CDR3 region: CAIGQADTQYF. Here the CDR3 DNA reads TGTGCCATTGGACAGGCAGATACGCAGTATTTT.

The chain combines TRBV7-9 with TRBJ2-4; D not certain. Germline lookup yields CDR1 SEHNR and CDR2 FQNEAQ (reference sequence). CDR3 length: 16 amino acids. V was cut by 1 base and J by 1 base, with 11 bases left in between. The CDR3 sequence: CASSLGVVLAKNIQYF. In DNA form, the CDR3 reads TGTGCCAGCAGCTTAGGGGTGGTTCTTGCCAAAAACATTCAGTACTTC.

This clonotype was observed a few times. The chain is built from TRBV20-1 and TRBJ2-7; the D gene is possibly TRBD2 (5 bases). Germline loops: CDR1 DFQATT, CDR2 SNEGSKA (reference sequence). This CDR3 has 13 amino acids. With 6 bases removed from V and 5 bases from J, the gap between germline ends came to 17 bases. CDR3 bases: TGCAGTGCACGGGCAGGAGGCCGCGACGAGCAGTACGTC. It encodes CSARAGGRDEQYV.

This clonotype showed up just a few times. The V and J genes are TRBV18 and TRBJ1-2, with a tentative D call TRBD1 (5 bases). V lost 2 bases and J lost 0, with 13 bases in between. The CDR3 length is 16 residues. The germline gives CDR1 KGHSH, CDR2 LQKENI. The CDR3 region has the DNA TGTGCCAGCTCACCAAATACAGGAATAGCTAACTATGGCTACACCTTC. It encodes CASSPNTGIANYGYTF.

J is TRBJ2-3 and V is TRBV24-1, with D possibly being TRBD1 (5 bases). Germline lookup yields CDR1 KGHDR and CDR2 SFDVKD. CDR3 length equals 15 residues. Trimming removed 3 bases from V and 3 bases from J, with 12 bases in between. The DNA of the CDR3 is TGTGCCACCAGTGATATCCAGGGTTGGACAGATACGCAGTATTTT. Translated: CATSDIQGWTDTQYF.

This clonotype was detected many times. The CDR3 DNA sequence: TGTGCCAGCAGCTTACTCGGCGGGGGCACTGAAGCTTTCTTT. This sequence encodes CASSLLGGGTEAFF. The gene calls are TRBV5-5 and TRBJ1-1, with a weak D call TRBD1 (5 bases). The ends were cut back, 2 bases at V and 4 bases at J, with 12 bases in the middle. Per germline, CDR1 SGHKS and CDR2 YYEKEE (reference sequence). The CDR3 runs 14 residues.

This clonotype has a count of ten or more. The rearrangement uses TRBV15 and TRBJ1-1; D is unresolved. CDR3 length equals 12 residues. Germline loops: CDR1 LNHNV, CDR2 YYDKDF (reference sequence). V lost 5 bases, J lost 4 bases, and 8 bases lay in between. CDR3 DNA sequence: TGTGCCACCAGCGTCTTAGGCACTGAAGCTTTCTTT. Protein: CATSVLGTEAFF.

The table lists this clonotype with a few counts. V and J are TRBV7-8 and TRBJ2-5; 10 bases are a match to TRBD1. CDR1 is SGHVS and CDR2 is FQNEAQ in the germline V gene. With V trimmed by 1 base and J by 5 bases, 4 bases remained unmatched. CDR3 length: 15 residues. CDR3 bases: TGTGCCAGCAGCTTAGTCGGGACAGGGGATGAGACCCAGTACTTC. This sequence encodes CASSLVGTGDETQYF.

This clonotype has at least ten counts. The J gene is TRBJ2-7, the V gene TRBV12-3 or TRBV12-4; possibly TRBD1 for D (6 bases). The CDR3 covers 11 residues. With 6 bases removed from V and 3 bases from J, the gap between germline ends came to 6 bases. CDR3 protein: CASSRGYEQYV. The CDR3 DNA reads TGTGCCAGCAGCAGGGGCTACGAGCAGTACGTC.

This clonotype appeared a few times. DNA for the CDR3: TGTGCCACCAGCAGAGATCTTGTGACAGAGACCCTCCACTTT. Its protein product is CATSRDLVTETLHF. The rearrangement links TRBV15 to TRBJ1-6, with D possibly TRBD1 on 5 matching bases. The germline V and J ends were trimmed by 0 bases and 14 bases, with 14 bases remaining between them. This CDR3 comprises 14 residues. Germline CDR1 reads LNHNV; CDR2 reads YYDKDF (reference sequence).

The sample holds a few counts of this clonotype. The CDR3 sequence: CASSILPLRGDTEAFF. For the CDR3, the DNA is TGTGCCAGCTCAATTTTGCCCTTGAGAGGTGACACTGAAGCTTTCTTT. The chain couples TRBV18 to TRBJ1-1; D is uncertain. The CDR3 is 16 amino acids. V lost 5 bases, J lost 3 bases, and 19 bases lay in between. Per the germline V gene, CDR1 is KGHSH and CDR2 is LQKENI.